Reported below is one TCR beta chain. V lost 8 bases, J lost 1 base, and 15 bases stayed unmatched. Germline V gives CDR1 SEHNR, CDR2 FQNEAQ (reference sequence). The CDR3 covers 17 residues. The data were taken from a study of blood T cell repertoires in COVID-19. This table comes from immunoSEQ multiplex PCR, and its TCRdb copy is limited to in-frame clones, with some not included. The table has 150,000 to 200,000 clones, around 82% seen once; the top ten hold about 2.6%. The receptor comes from a human donor with acute or convalescent COVID-19. The donor label of this sample is uncertain. Source material: peripheral blood. J is TRBJ1-1 and V is TRBV7-9; 8 nucleotides match TRBD1. CDR3 coding DNA: TGTGCCAGCTCTTGGGCGGGGCAGGGGGCAGGGAACACTGAAGCTTTCTTT. It yields the protein CASSWAGQGAGNTEAFF.